These T cell receptor beta chains were read from a single sample in a study of T-cell reconstitution after alpha-beta-depleted transplantation in children. From the PCR reads, TCRdb called clonotypes with MiXCR, one entry per CDR3 protein. There are nearly 550,000 distinct CDR3 sequences in the sample; around 18% occur only once, and approximately 3% lies in the top ten. The specimen was PBMCs from the stem cell graft donor, collected from the stem cell graft. The receptors were sampled from a human donor who donated a stem cell graft to a child with acute lymphoblastic leukemia. Each CDR3 is given with its conserved first and last residue.

J gene	V gene	CDR3 protein
TRBJ2-1	TRBV10-3	CAISELGQYYEQFF
TRBJ2-1	TRBV29-1	CSVEGQETEQFF
TRBJ2-3	TRBV27	CASSSRTGQYTDTQYF
TRBJ1-2	TRBV15	CATSRDGTQDLFYGYTF
TRBJ1-4	TRBV4-1	CASSHAQGKEKLFF
TRBJ2-7	TRBV29-1	CSVDTIGTASYEQYF
TRBJ2-1	TRBV12-3/TRBV12-4	CASSLAQGSGEQFF
TRBJ2-3	TRBV29-1	CSVGGADTQYF
TRBJ1-1	TRBV5-1	CASSLERVGAEAFF
TRBJ1-1	TRBV2	CASSSHLNTEAFF
TRBJ2-7	TRBV9	CASSPQSGAYEQYF
TRBJ2-7	TRBV29-1	CSVEILGGGLGEQYF
TRBJ2-1	TRBV7-8	CASSLVRTSGLSRNEQFF
TRBJ1-1	TRBV12-3/TRBV12-4	CASRLRPHTEAFF
TRBJ2-1	TRBV10-3	CAISEGARLLGEQFF
TRBJ1-2	TRBV10-1	CASSEDGYGYTF
TRBJ2-7	TRBV4-1	CASSQGGLAFNEQYF
TRBJ1-2	TRBV7-9	CASSLGETGSYGYTF
TRBJ2-3	TRBV20-1	CSAADKSLTDPQYF
TRBJ2-5	TRBV6-5	CASSYEPGTGSQETQYF
TRBJ1-1	TRBV5-5	CASSSSGTIAGFF
TRBJ2-2	TRBV5-1	CASSPYEAGAVTGELFF
TRBJ2-7	TRBV4-1	CASSQESIWGGLGLYEQYF
TRBJ1-1	TRBV5-1	CASSLFPGSEAFF
TRBJ2-7	TRBV7-6	CASSLDPGLAGVLSYEQYF
TRBJ2-7	TRBV4-1	CASSQDQAGASYEQYF
TRBJ1-4	TRBV12-3/TRBV12-4	CASSLGQGSVF
TRBJ1-2	TRBV18	CASSPPGGYGYTF
TRBJ1-2	TRBV5-1	CASRGRYYGYTF
TRBJ1-2	TRBV4-1	CASSPTGDPYGYTF
TRBJ2-7	TRBV27	CAVGAQLEQYF
TRBJ2-1	TRBV10-3	CAISGLSNEQFF
TRBJ1-3	TRBV2	CASSDDRGSSGNTIYF
TRBJ1-5	TRBV18	CASRGTRNQPQHF
TRBJ2-6	TRBV12-3/TRBV12-4	CASSLDRTTSGANVLTF
TRBJ2-1	TRBV29-1	CSASGTGPVAYNEQFF
TRBJ1-4	TRBV4-1	CASSQGLGATNEKLFF
TRBJ1-5	TRBV27	CASSLSLSNSNQPQHF
TRBJ2-5	TRBV5-1	CASTEDRLIQETQYF
TRBJ2-3	TRBV9	CASSVSWRGDTQYF
TRBJ2-5	TRBV6-1	CATDPGQGDAETQYF
TRBJ2-4	TRBV20-1	CSASSDSPYPARYIQYF
TRBJ2-1	TRBV7-8	CASSPQALAGSFEQFF
TRBJ2-7	TRBV14	CASSHSGGIYEQYF
TRBJ2-5	TRBV20-1	CSAPRDSLKETQYF
TRBJ2-2	TRBV29-1	CSVRGGLAGKNTGELFF
TRBJ2-2	TRBV29-1	CSVEDRTSNTGELFF
TRBJ2-3	TRBV6-1	CASRRGTGTDTQYF
TRBJ2-5	TRBV5-1	CASKADPQETQYF
TRBJ2-7	TRBV5-1	CASSVDGGIAYEQYF
TRBJ2-7	TRBV5-1	CASSPDDSYEQYF
TRBJ1-1	TRBV6-1	CASSGAGAEDTEAFF
TRBJ2-7	TRBV7-8	CASSFLADFSWEQYF
TRBJ2-7	TRBV10-3	CAISAGGRAPEQYF
TRBJ2-7	TRBV6-1	CASRGGGVGQNEQYF
TRBJ2-3	TRBV7-3	CASSLMGRVSTDTQYF
TRBJ2-5	TRBV7-8	CASRTGRTGGQETQYF
TRBJ2-1	TRBV11-1	CASSPAGLQSPNEQFF
TRBJ1-2	TRBV27	CASSPYTGGAYGYTF